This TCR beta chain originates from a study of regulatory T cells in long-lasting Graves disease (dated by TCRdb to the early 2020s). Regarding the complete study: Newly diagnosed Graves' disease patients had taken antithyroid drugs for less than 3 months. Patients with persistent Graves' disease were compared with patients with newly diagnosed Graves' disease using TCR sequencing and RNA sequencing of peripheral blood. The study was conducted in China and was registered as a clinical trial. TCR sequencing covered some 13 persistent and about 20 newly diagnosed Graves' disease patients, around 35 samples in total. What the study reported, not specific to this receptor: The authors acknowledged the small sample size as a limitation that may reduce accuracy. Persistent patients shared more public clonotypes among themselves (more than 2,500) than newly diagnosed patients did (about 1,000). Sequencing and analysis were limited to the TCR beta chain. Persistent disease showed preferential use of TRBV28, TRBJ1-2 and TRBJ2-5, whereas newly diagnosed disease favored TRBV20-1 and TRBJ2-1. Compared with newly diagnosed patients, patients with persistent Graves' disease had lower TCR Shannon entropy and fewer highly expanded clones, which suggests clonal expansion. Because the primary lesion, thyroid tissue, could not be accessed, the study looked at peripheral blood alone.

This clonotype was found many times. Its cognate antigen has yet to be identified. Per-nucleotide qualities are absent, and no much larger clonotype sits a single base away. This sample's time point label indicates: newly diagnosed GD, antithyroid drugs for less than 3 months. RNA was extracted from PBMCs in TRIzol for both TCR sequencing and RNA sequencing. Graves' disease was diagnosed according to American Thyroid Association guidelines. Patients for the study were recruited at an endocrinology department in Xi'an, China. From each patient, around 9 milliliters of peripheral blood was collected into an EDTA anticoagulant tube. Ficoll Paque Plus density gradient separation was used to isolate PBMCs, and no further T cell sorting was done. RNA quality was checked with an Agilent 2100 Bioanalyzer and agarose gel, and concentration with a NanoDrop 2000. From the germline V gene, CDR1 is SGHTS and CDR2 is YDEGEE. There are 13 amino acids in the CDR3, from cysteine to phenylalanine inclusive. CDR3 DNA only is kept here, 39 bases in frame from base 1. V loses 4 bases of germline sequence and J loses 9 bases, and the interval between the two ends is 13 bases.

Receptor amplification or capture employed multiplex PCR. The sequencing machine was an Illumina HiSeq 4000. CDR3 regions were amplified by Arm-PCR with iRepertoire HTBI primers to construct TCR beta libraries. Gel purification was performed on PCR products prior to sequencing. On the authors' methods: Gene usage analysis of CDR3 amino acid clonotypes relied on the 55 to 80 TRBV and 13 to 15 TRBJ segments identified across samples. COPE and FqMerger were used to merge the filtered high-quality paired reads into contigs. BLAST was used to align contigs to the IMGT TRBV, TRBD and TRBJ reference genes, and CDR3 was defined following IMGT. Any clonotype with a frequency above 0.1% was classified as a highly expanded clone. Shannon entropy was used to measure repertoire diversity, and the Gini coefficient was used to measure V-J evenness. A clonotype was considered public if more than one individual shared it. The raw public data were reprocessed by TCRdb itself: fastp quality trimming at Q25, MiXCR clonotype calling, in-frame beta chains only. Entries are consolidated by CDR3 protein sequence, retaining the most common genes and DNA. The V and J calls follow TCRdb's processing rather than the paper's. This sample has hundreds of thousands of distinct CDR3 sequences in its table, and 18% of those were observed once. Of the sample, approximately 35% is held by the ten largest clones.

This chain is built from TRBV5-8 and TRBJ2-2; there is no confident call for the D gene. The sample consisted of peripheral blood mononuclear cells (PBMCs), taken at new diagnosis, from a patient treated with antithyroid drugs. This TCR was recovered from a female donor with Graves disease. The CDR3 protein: CASSPFSGRELFF. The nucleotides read TGTGCCAGCAGCCCTTTCTCGGGTCGGGAGCTGTTTTTT. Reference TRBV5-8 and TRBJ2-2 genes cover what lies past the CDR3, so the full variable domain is EAGVTQSPTHLIKTRGQQATLRCSPISGHTSVYWYQQALGLGLQFLLWYDEGEERNRGNFPPRFSGRQFPNYSSELNVNALELEDSALYLCASSPFSGRELFFGEGSRLTVL.